These 25 T cell receptor beta chains came from one sample sequenced in a study of cytomegalovirus exposure and HLA in healthy donors. This PCR relied on a set of 60 Vbeta primers and 13 Jbeta primers. The method was immunoSEQ multiplex PCR; TCRdb's version includes in-frame clones alone and lacks a portion of them. The sample table includes some 89,000 clones. The sequenced material came from PBMCs. These receptors originate from a woman aged 30 to 39 in good health and CMV-seronegative.

The chain uses TRBV5-1 and TRBJ2-2, with D possibly matching TRBD1 (6 bases). The CDR3 is made up of 16 amino acids. Germline CDR1 is SGHRS and CDR2 is YFSETQ. Trimming took off 4 bases at V and 2 bases at J, with 15 bases between the two ends. The CDR3 spells CASSPFLGANTGELFF. The CDR3, as DNA: TGCGCCAGCAGCCCCTTCCTGGGGGCCAACACCGGGGAGCTGTTTTTT.

The rearrangement links TRBV25-1 to TRBJ2-1; weak D call: TRBD2 (6 bases). This CDR3 spans 12 amino acids. V was cut by 8 bases and J by 11 bases, with 16 bases left in between. Germline CDR1 reads MGHDK; CDR2 reads SYGVNS. As DNA, the CDR3 is TGTGCCAGCGGCCCTAGCGCCCGCCAGCAGTTCTTC. This sequence encodes CASGPSARQQFF.

The CDR3 sequence: CASSLSAGGHNEQFF. The DNA for the CDR3 is TGTGCCAGCAGCTTGTCGGCGGGAGGGCACAATGAGCAGTTCTTC. The chain joins TRBV5-4 to TRBJ2-1; the match to TRBD2 covers 9 bases. After removal of 1 base from V and 5 bases from J, the junction contained 4 bases not matched to a gene. The CDR3 extends over 15 amino acids. Germline V lookup: CDR1 SGHNT, CDR2 YYREEE (reference sequence). Using reference TRBV5-4 and TRBJ2-1 for the parts outside the CDR3, the full variable domain is ETGVTQSPTHLIKTRGQQVTLRCSSQSGHNTVSWYQQALGQGPQFIFQYYREEENGRGNFPPRFSGLQFPNYSSELNVNALELDDSALYLCASSLSAGGHNEQFFGPGTRLTVL.

The chain is built from TRBV27 and TRBJ1-4; 11 nucleotides align to TRBD1. V lost 2 bases, J lost 7 bases, and 3 bases stayed unmatched. Germline values: CDR1 MNHEY, CDR2 SMNVEV (reference sequence). The CDR3 sequence is 15 residues long. The CDR3 bases are TGTGCCAGCAGTTTAGGGGGGACAGGGGGTGAAAAACTGTTTTTT. Translating gives CASSLGGTGGEKLFF.

The rearrangement joins TRBV5-5 to TRBJ2-7; 7 bases match TRBD1. CDR1 is SGHKS and CDR2 is YYEKEE in the germline V gene (reference sequence). The CDR3 sequence is 14 residues long. V shed 2 bases, J shed 2 bases, and the junction held 4 bases outside the gene matches. CDR3 in amino acids: CASSLRDRTYEQYF. The CDR3 region has the DNA TGTGCCAGCAGCTTAAGGGACAGAACCTACGAGCAGTACTTC.

The V and J genes are TRBV5-1 and TRBJ2-3; TRBD1 agrees at 8 bases. V was clipped by 1 base and J by 2 bases; unmatched bases: 3. The CDR3 totals 15 residues. The germline CDR1 and CDR2 sequences are SGHRS and YFSETQ. CDR3 protein: CASSLSRGHTDTQYF. As DNA, the CDR3 is TGCGCCAGCAGCTTGAGCAGGGGGCACACAGATACGCAGTATTTT.

The CDR3 loop is CASSLAPDTQYF. CDR3 bases: TGCGCCAGCAGCTTGGCCCCGGATACGCAGTATTTT. The chain combines TRBV5-1 with TRBJ2-3; D unresolved. Trimming took off 0 bases at V and 6 bases at J, with 5 bases between the two ends. Germline values: CDR1 SGHRS, CDR2 YFSETQ. The CDR3 runs to 12 residues.

The chain joins TRBV28 to TRBJ2-7; D perhaps matches TRBD2 (6 bases). Germline V gives CDR1 MDHEN, CDR2 SYDVKM. The V end was cut by 0 bases, the J end by 2 bases, with 11 bases between. The CDR3 is 15 amino acids. CDR3 sequence: CASSLWGGRTYEQYF. Here the CDR3 DNA reads TGTGCCAGCAGTTTATGGGGGGGAAGGACCTACGAGCAGTACTTC.

This sequence joins TRBV27 and TRBJ1-5; D ambiguous. The germline gives CDR1 MNHEY, CDR2 SMNVEV (reference sequence). The CDR3 is 14 residues long. The V gene lost 4 bases and the J gene lost 4 bases, with 11 bases spanning the gap. CDR3 in amino acids: CASSSLPINQPQHF. CDR3 DNA: TGTGCCAGCAGTTCCCTACCCATTAATCAGCCCCAGCATTTT.

The chain recombines TRBV29-1 with TRBJ2-5, with D possibly TRBD1 on 6 matching bases. Germline loops: CDR1 SQVTM, CDR2 ANQGSEA. There are 15 residues in the CDR3. The ends were cut back, 3 bases at V and 2 bases at J, with 16 bases in the middle. The DNA of the CDR3 is TGCAGCGTTGAGGACGGCAGGGGAGAACAAGAGACCCAGTACTTC. Its translation: CSVEDGRGEQETQYF.

This rearrangement joins TRBV27 to TRBJ1-2; TRBD1 agrees at 9 bases. CDR3 length equals 13 residues. The germline V gene has CDR1 MNHEY and CDR2 SMNVEV (reference sequence). The ends lost 6 bases at V and 3 bases at J; junction bases unmatched: 2. DNA of the CDR3: TGTGCCAGCAGGAGGACAGGGGACTATGGCTACACCTTC. It yields the protein CASRRTGDYGYTF.

The V call is TRBV18, the J call TRBJ1-1; no reliable D call. Trimming pared 1 base from V and 3 bases from J, leaving 6 bases between. The CDR3 covers 13 residues. CDR1 and CDR2 (germline): KGHSH, LQKENI. DNA for the CDR3: TGTGCCAGCTCACCACGGGGAGACACTGAAGCTTTCTTT. It encodes CASSPRGDTEAFF.

This chain joins TRBV6-6 and TRBJ1-1, with D perhaps TRBD1 (5 bases). The V gene lost 9 bases and the J gene lost 7 bases, with 21 bases spanning the gap. Per germline, CDR1 MNHNY and CDR2 SVGAGI (reference sequence). The CDR3 runs to 14 residues. CDR3 residues: CASLQATLGIEAFF. CDR3 in DNA: TGTGCCAGTTTACAGGCCACCCTAGGAATTGAAGCTTTCTTT.

The rearrangement uses TRBV6-5 and TRBJ1-1; 9 positions agree with TRBD1. J lost 5 bases, V lost 7 bases, and 8 bases had no gene match. The germline V gene has CDR1 MNHEY and CDR2 SVGAGI. This CDR3 is built from 14 residues. DNA of the CDR3: TGTGCCAGCACCGGGACAGGGACCGCTACTGAAGCTTTCTTT. This encodes CASTGTGTATEAFF.

The J gene is TRBJ1-3, the V gene TRBV10-3; D gene uncertain. V lost 2 bases and J 0 bases, leaving 8 bases between the germline ends. This CDR3 contains 15 residues. Per germline, CDR1 ENHRY and CDR2 SYGVKD. The CDR3 DNA reads TGTGCCATCAGTGAGAACTTATCCTCTGGAAACACCATATATTTT. This gives the protein CAISENLSSGNTIYF.

The V and J genes are TRBV5-6 and TRBJ2-1, with 11 positions matching TRBD2. Trimming at V came to 0 bases and at J to 15 bases, leaving 14 bases not matched to a gene. The CDR3 length is 16 residues. Germline V gene data show CDR1 as SGHDT and CDR2 as YYEEEE. In DNA, the CDR3 is TGTGCCAGCAGCTTGGCCCCGACTAGCGGGACGTCCTTTAGGTTCTTC. It specifies CASSLAPTSGTSFRFF.

The chain recombines TRBV4-1 with TRBJ1-5; D unclear. The length of the CDR3 is 13 residues. The V end was cut by 0 bases, the J end by 4 bases, with 4 bases between. Germline values: CDR1 MGHRA, CDR2 YSYEKL. As DNA, the CDR3 is TGCGCCAGCAGCCAAGACGGGAATCAGCCCCAGCATTTT. Its protein product is CASSQDGNQPQHF.

This chain uses TRBV7-9 with TRBJ2-5, with TRBD1 matching 8 bases. The J call may be mistaken, given a closer DNA end match to TRBJ2-7. Germline CDR1 reads SEHNR; CDR2 reads FQNEAQ (reference sequence). The CDR3 has 16 amino acids. CDR3 bases: TGTGCCAGCAGCTTAGCGCTGGGGACAGGATCCTACGAGCAGTACTTC. This sequence encodes CASSLALGTGSYEQYF.

This chain joins TRBV9 and TRBJ2-7; 10 bases are a match to TRBD2. J was trimmed by 4 bases and V by 4 bases; bases with no gene match: 11. CDR3 length: 16 residues. Germline loops: CDR1 SGDLS, CDR2 YYNGEE. This chain's CDR3 is CASSPQTSGFSYEQYF. Here the CDR3 DNA reads TGTGCCAGCAGCCCCCAGACTAGCGGGTTTTCGTACGAGCAGTACTTC.

The V and J genes are TRBV28 and TRBJ2-5; 7 bases align to TRBD1. Unmatched junction bases numbered 9, after V lost 5 bases and J lost 3 bases. The CDR3 spans 15 residues. CDR1 MDHEN and CDR2 SYDVKM come from the germline V gene. DNA of the CDR3: TGTGCCAGCAGTAAAACGTGGGACAGCGAAGAGACCCAGTACTTC. It encodes CASSKTWDSEETQYF.

This chain uses TRBV11-2 with TRBJ1-1; 11 bases map to TRBD1. The CDR3 sequence is 15 residues long. Germline CDR1 SGHAT, CDR2 FQNNGV. Trimming removed 5 bases from V and 1 base from J; junction bases left unmatched: 3. Here the CDR3 DNA reads TGTGCCAGCAGCCAAGGACAGGGGGCGAACACTGAAGCTTTCTTT. It codes for CASSQGQGANTEAFF.

The V call is TRBV5-1, the J call TRBJ1-2; possibly TRBD1 for D (5 bases). Germline CDR1 and CDR2: SGHRS and YFSETQ. Trimming took 4 bases from V and 4 from J, leaving 14 bases between them. This CDR3 has 14 amino acids. The DNA for the CDR3 is TGCGCCAGCAGCCGCGACAGCCTAACCTATGGCTACACCTTC. Residues: CASSRDSLTYGYTF. Full variable domain (missing parts from reference TRBV5-1 and TRBJ1-2): KAGVTQTPRYLIKTRGQQVTLSCSPISGHRSVSWYQQTPGQGLQFLFEYFSETQRNKGNFPGRFSGRQFSNSRSEMNVSTLELGDSALYLCASSRDSLTYGYTFGSGTRLTVV.

The chain links TRBV2 to TRBJ1-2; 11 nucleotides line up with TRBD1. With 4 bases clipped from V and 6 bases from J, the junction kept 4 bases outside the gene matches. CDR1 is SNHLY and CDR2 is FYNNEI in the germline V gene. The CDR3 covers 14 residues. CDR3 amino acids: CASSAWTGGDGYTF. The CDR3 DNA is TGTGCCAGCAGTGCTTGGACAGGGGGCGATGGCTACACCTTC. The full variable domain, in which reference TRBV2 and TRBJ1-2 provide the parts outside the CDR3, is EPEVTQTPSHQVTQMGQEVILRCVPISNHLYFYWYRQILGQKVEFLVSFYNNEISEKSEIFDDQFSVERPDGSNFTLKIRSTKLEDSAMYFCASSAWTGGDGYTFGSGTRLTVV.

This chain links TRBV28 with TRBJ1-3; no clear D gene. Trimming removed 2 bases from V and 3 bases from J, with 5 bases in between. This CDR3 is 13 amino acids long. From germline, CDR1 is MDHEN and CDR2 SYDVKM. CDR3 sequence reads: CASSLNLGNTIYF. CDR3 sequence (DNA): TGTGCCAGCAGTTTAAATCTTGGAAACACCATATATTTT.

V and J are TRBV15 and TRBJ1-4; unclear D gene. V was trimmed by 3 bases and J by 7 bases, leaving 9 bases between them. Germline values: CDR1 LNHNV, CDR2 YYDKDF (reference sequence). The CDR3 loop spans 13 amino acids. The CDR3 here is CATSRWGVEKLFF. In DNA form, the CDR3 reads TGTGCCACCAGCAGGTGGGGAGTTGAAAAACTGTTTTTT.